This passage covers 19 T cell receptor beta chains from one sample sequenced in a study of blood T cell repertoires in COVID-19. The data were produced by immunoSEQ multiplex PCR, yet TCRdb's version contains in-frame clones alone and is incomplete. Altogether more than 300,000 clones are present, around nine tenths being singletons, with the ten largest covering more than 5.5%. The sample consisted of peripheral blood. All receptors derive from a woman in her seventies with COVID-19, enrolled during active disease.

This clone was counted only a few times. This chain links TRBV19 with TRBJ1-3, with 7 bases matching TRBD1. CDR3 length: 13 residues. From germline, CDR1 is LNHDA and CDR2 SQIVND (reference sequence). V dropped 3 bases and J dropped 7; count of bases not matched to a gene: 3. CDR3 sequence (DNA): TGTGCCAGTAGTATCGACAGGGCTAACACCATATATTTT. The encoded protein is CASSIDRANTIYF.

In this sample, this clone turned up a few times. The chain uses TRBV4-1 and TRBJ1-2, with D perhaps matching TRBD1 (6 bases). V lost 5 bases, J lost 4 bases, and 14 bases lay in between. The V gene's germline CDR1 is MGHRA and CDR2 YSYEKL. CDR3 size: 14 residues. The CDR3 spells CASSKTTGSYGYTF. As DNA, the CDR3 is TGCGCCAGCAGCAAAACGACAGGATCCTATGGCTACACCTTC.

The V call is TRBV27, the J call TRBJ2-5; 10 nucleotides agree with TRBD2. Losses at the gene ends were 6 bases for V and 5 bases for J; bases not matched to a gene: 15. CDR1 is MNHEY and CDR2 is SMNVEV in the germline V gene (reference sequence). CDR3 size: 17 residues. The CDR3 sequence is CASRRGSGGIRSETQYF. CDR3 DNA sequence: TGTGCCAGCAGACGGGGTAGCGGGGGGATTAGGTCGGAGACCCAGTACTTC.

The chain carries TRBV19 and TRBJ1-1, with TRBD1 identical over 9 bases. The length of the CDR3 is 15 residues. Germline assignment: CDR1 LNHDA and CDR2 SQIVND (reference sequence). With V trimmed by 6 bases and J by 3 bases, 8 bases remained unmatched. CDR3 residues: CASSGGQGPDTEAFF. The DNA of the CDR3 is TGTGCCAGTAGCGGAGGACAGGGGCCGGACACTGAAGCTTTCTTT.

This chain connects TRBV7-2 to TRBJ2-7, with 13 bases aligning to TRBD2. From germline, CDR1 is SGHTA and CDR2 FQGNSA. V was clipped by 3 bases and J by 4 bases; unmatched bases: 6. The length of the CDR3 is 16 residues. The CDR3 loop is CASSFDGTSGAYEQYF. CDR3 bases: TGTGCCAGCAGCTTCGATGGGACTAGCGGGGCTTACGAGCAGTACTTC.

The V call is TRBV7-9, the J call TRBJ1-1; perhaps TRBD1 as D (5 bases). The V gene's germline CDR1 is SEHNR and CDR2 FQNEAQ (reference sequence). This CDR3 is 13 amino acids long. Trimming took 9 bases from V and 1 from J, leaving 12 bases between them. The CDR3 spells CASRRDSNTEAFF. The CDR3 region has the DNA TGTGCCAGTCGACGGGACTCGAACACTGAAGCTTTCTTT.

The DNA of the CDR3 is TGTGCCAGCAGCCAAGCCCGGGGAAATCAGCCCCAGCATTTT. Translated, it gives CASSQARGNQPQHF. This chain links TRBV7-2 with TRBJ1-5; unclear D gene. V was shortened by 5 bases and J by 4 bases, with 12 bases between the two germline ends. CDR1 is SGHTA and CDR2 is FQGNSA in the germline V gene. CDR3 length: 14 amino acids.

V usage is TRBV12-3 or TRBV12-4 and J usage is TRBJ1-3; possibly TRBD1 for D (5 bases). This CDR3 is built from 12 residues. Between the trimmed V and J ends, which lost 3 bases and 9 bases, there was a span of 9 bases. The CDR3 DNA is TGTGCCAGCAGTTTTCAGGGCCCCACCATATATTTT. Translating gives CASSFQGPTIYF.

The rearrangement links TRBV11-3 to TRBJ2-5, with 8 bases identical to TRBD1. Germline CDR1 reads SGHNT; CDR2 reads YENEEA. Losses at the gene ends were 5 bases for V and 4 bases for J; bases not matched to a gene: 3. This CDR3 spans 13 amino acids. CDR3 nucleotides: TGTGCCAGCAGCCCAACAGGGGGAGAGACCCAGTACTTC. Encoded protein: CASSPTGGETQYF.

The CDR3: CSLEGPRAQAFF. CDR3 coding DNA: TGCAGCTTGGAGGGGCCGCGCGCCCAAGCTTTCTTT. The chain has TRBV29-1 and TRBJ1-1; D may be TRBD1 (5 bases). Deletions cut 8 bases from V and 9 bases from J, with 19 bases between. Germline V lookup: CDR1 SQVTM, CDR2 ANQGSEA. The CDR3 sequence is 12 residues long. The whole variable domain, remainder taken from reference TRBV29-1 and TRBJ1-1, is SAVISQKPSRDICQRGTSLTIQCQVDSQVTMMFWYRQQPGQSLTLIATANQGSEATYESGFVIDKFPISRPNLTFSTLTVSNMSPEDSSIYLCSLEGPRAQAFFGQGTRLTVV.

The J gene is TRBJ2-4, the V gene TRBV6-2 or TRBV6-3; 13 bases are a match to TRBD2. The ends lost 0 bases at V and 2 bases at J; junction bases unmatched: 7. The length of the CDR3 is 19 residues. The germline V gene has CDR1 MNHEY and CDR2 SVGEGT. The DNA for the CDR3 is TGTGCCAGCAGTTACTCGAAACTAGCGGGGGGGCGGTCCAAAAACATTCAGTACTTC. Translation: CASSYSKLAGGRSKNIQYF.

The CDR3 protein is CASTQGIYGYTF. The CDR3 DNA reads TGTGCCAGCACCCAGGGGATCTATGGCTACACCTTC. The chain recombines TRBV6-5 with TRBJ1-2; D is perhaps TRBD1 (6 bases). The CDR3 is 12 residues long. Germline V CDR1 and CDR2: MNHEY, SVGAGI. V lost 7 bases and J 4 bases, leaving 10 bases between the germline ends.

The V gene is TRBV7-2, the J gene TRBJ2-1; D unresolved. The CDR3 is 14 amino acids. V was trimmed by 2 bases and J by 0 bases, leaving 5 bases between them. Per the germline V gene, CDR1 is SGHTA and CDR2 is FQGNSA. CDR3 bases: TGTGCCAGCAGCTTAATCAGCTCCTACAATGAGCAGTTCTTC. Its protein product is CASSLISSYNEQFF.

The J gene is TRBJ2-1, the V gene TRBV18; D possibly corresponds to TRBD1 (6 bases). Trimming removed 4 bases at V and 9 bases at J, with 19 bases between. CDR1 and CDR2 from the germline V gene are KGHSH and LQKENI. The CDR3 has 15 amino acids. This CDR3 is CASSRLQGSKGEQFF. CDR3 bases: TGTGCCAGCTCACGCTTACAGGGCAGCAAGGGTGAGCAGTTCTTC.

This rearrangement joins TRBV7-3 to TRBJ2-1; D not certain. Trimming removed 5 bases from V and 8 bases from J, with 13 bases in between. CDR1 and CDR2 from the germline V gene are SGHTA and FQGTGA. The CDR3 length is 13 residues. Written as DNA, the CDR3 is TGTGCCAGCAGCGGCGGATCTTGGGATGAGCAGTTCTTC. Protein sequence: CASSGGSWDEQFF.

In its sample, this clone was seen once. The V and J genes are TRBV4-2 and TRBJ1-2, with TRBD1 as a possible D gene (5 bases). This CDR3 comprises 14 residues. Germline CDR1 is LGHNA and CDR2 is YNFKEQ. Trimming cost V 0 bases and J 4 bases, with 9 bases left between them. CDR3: CASSQDVGVYGYTF. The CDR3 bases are TGTGCCAGCAGCCAAGATGTAGGGGTCTATGGCTACACCTTC.

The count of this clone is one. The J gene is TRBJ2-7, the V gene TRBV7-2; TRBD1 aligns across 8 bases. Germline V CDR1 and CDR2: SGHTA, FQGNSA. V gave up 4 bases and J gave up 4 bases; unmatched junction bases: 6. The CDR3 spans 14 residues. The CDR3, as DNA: TGTGCCAGCAGCTCCGACAGGGGACCTTACGAGCAGTACTTC. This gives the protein CASSSDRGPYEQYF.

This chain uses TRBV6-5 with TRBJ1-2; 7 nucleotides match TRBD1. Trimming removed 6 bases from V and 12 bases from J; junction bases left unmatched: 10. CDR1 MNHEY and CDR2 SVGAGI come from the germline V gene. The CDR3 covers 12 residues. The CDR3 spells CASSSQQGIHTF. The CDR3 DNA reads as TGTGCCAGCAGCTCACAACAGGGGATTCACACCTTC.

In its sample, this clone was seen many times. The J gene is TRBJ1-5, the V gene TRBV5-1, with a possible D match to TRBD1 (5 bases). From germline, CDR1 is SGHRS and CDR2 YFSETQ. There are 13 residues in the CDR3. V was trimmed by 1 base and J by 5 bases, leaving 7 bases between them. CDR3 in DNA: TGCGCCAGCAGCTTGACGGGGGATCAGCCCCAGCATTTT. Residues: CASSLTGDQPQHF.